This T cell receptor beta chain was found in a study of cytomegalovirus exposure and HLA in healthy donors. As for the study in general: Early release data held some 79 million unique TCRs from HLA-typed donors.

CDR1 is SGHTA, CDR2 FQGNSA, per germline. Trimming shortened V by 3 bases and J by 3 bases, and 7 bases separated the two germline ends. CDR3 length: 13 residues. Note on this clone: What it binds is not known.

PCR used 60 Vbeta primers and 13 Jbeta primers. Sequenced by immunoSEQ multiplex PCR; TCRdb stores in-frame clones only, minus some. The sample yields approximately 150,000 clones, 79% seen once. Broader study findings: A later analysis linked a missense variant in DCLRE1C to the trimming of TCR beta V and J genes.

Input material: PBMCs. The TCR originated in a man aged 35-49 years in good health and CMV-seronegative. V is TRBV7-2 and J is TRBJ2-3; D gene unclear. The chain's CDR3 is CASSFIATDTQYF. In nucleotides, the CDR3 is TGTGCCAGCAGCTTTATAGCTACAGATACGCAGTATTTT. Using reference TRBV7-2 and TRBJ2-3 for the parts outside the CDR3, the full variable domain is GAGVSQSPSNKVTEKGKDVELRCDPISGHTALYWYRQSLGQGLEFLIYFQGNSAPDKSGLPSDRFSAERTGGSVSTLTIQRTQQEDSAVYLCASSFIATDTQYFGPGTRLTVL.